This passage covers 29 T cell receptor beta chains from one sample sequenced in a study of cytomegalovirus exposure and HLA in healthy donors. Vbeta (60) and Jbeta (13) primers were used in the PCR. Measured with immunoSEQ multiplex PCR; TCRdb has only the in-frame clones, and not every one. The table has 120,000 or so clones, about 81% seen once. What was sequenced was PBMCs. The receptors were gathered from a woman aged 50 to 60 in good health and CMV-seropositive.

The chain employs TRBV7-8 and TRBJ2-3; 12 bases align to TRBD2. The germline gives CDR1 SGHVS, CDR2 FQNEAQ. The CDR3 loop spans 16 amino acids. V gave up 5 bases and J gave up 0 bases; unmatched junction bases: 3. The CDR3 DNA follows: TGTGCCAGCAGCCTGGGGACTAGCGGGAGCACAGATACGCAGTATTTT. Translation: CASSLGTSGSTDTQYF.

The CDR3 DNA reads as TGTGCCAGCTGTCCCCGGACAGCTATGGGCTACACCTTC. Translation gives CASCPRTAMGYTF. The genes are TRBV18 and TRBJ1-2, with D perhaps TRBD1 (6 bases). Germline loops: CDR1 KGHSH, CDR2 LQKENI. The CDR3 loop spans 13 amino acids. The V gene lost 7 bases and the J gene lost 8 bases, with 17 bases spanning the gap.

The chain couples TRBV25-1 to TRBJ2-2; D perhaps matches TRBD2 (5 bases). This CDR3 contains 15 residues. CDR1 is MGHDK, CDR2 SYGVNS, per germline. The V end lost 6 bases, the J end lost 1 base, and 12 bases lay between the germline ends. The CDR3: CASSPFRENTGELFF. The CDR3 coding sequence is TGTGCCAGCAGCCCCTTTCGGGAGAACACCGGGGAGCTGTTTTTT.

The chain joins TRBV2 to TRBJ2-3, with a possible D match to TRBD1 (5 bases). V lost 1 base and J 4 bases, leaving 6 bases between the germline ends. The CDR3 extends over 13 amino acids. Germline V CDR1 and CDR2: SNHLY, FYNNEI. The CDR3 DNA reads TGTGCCAGCAGTGAAGTAGGGGCAGATACGCAGTATTTT. As protein: CASSEVGADTQYF.

The chain carries TRBV30 and TRBJ1-2; unclear D gene. V gave up 5 bases and J gave up 6 bases, with 13 bases separating them. CDR1 GTSNPN and CDR2 SVGIG come from the germline V gene (reference sequence). The CDR3 extends over 12 amino acids. In nucleotides, the CDR3 is TGTGCCTGGGACTTATATCATGATGGCTACACCTTC. This codes for CAWDLYHDGYTF.

This clone has only a few counts. The genes are TRBV7-2 and TRBJ1-1; TRBD1 aligns across 8 bases. The CDR3 is made up of 17 amino acids. CDR1 SGHTA and CDR2 FQGNSA come from the germline V gene. V dropped 1 base and J dropped 6; count of bases not matched to a gene: 13. CDR3 sequence reads: CASSLVGQAGGNAEAFF. The CDR3 coding sequence is TGTGCCAGCAGCTTAGTGGGGCAAGCAGGGGGCAACGCTGAAGCTTTCTTT.

The rearrangement links TRBV5-4 to TRBJ2-1; 13 nucleotides line up with TRBD2. The V gene end was trimmed by 4 bases and the J gene end by 7 bases; junction bases not matched to a gene: 8. The V gene's germline CDR1 is SGHNT and CDR2 YYREEE (reference sequence). The CDR3 is 16 amino acids. CDR3 bases: TGTGCCAGCAGCCGGACTAGCGGGGGCCGTGGGAATGAGCAGTTCTTC. Residues: CASSRTSGGRGNEQFF. The full variable domain, completed using reference TRBV5-4 and TRBJ2-1, is ETGVTQSPTHLIKTRGQQVTLRCSSQSGHNTVSWYQQALGQGPQFIFQYYREEENGRGNFPPRFSGLQFPNYSSELNVNALELDDSALYLCASSRTSGGRGNEQFFGPGTRLTVL.

The CDR3 bases are TGTGCTAGTGGCTGGGAAGGGGCAACTGAAGCTTTCTTT. Translated, it gives CASGWEGATEAFF. This chain joins TRBV12-5 and TRBJ1-1; D is perhaps TRBD1 (5 bases). V lost 6 bases and J 5 bases, leaving 13 bases between the germline ends. The CDR3 totals 13 residues. Germline CDR1 is LGHNT and CDR2 is FRNRAP. The variable domain in full, completed from reference TRBV12-5 and TRBJ1-1, reads DARVTQTPRHKVTEMGQEVTMRCQPILGHNTVFWYRQTMMQGLELLAYFRNRAPLDDSGMPKDRFSAEMPDATLATLKIQPSEPRDSAVYFCASGWEGATEAFFGQGTRLTVV.

The chain couples TRBV19 to TRBJ1-2; 9 nucleotides line up with TRBD1. Trimming cost V 5 bases and J 3 bases; bases outside gene matches: 4. This CDR3 contains 14 residues. Germline loops: CDR1 LNHDA, CDR2 SQIVND (reference sequence). CDR3 bases: TGTGCCAGTAGTCCTGGACAGGGGTACTATGGCTACACCTTC. This gives the protein CASSPGQGYYGYTF. The whole variable domain, filled in from reference TRBV19 and TRBJ1-2, reads DGGITQSPKYLFRKEGQNVTLSCEQNLNHDAMYWYRQDPGQGLRLIYYSQIVNDFQKGDIAEGYSVSREKKESFPLTVTSAQKNPTAFYLCASSPGQGYYGYTFGSGTRLTVV.

This clone was seen once. The chain has TRBV18 and TRBJ2-7; 9 bases map to TRBD1. V dropped 4 bases and J dropped 7; count of bases not matched to a gene: 8. CDR3 length: 14 amino acids. In germline, CDR1 is KGHSH, CDR2 LQKENI. This CDR3 is CASSQGQGQVEQYF. The DNA for the CDR3 is TGTGCCAGCTCACAAGGACAGGGGCAAGTAGAGCAGTACTTC. Based on the CDR3 plus reference TRBV18 and TRBJ2-7, the full variable domain is NAGVMQNPRHLVRRRGQEARLRCSPMKGHSHVYWYRQLPEEGLKFMVYLQKENIIDESGMPKERFSAEFPKEGPSILRIQQVVRGDSAAYFCASSQGQGQVEQYFGPGTRLTVT.

The table lists this clone with a count of one. The chain uses TRBV5-1 and TRBJ1-4; 7 nucleotides agree with TRBD1. The J segment lost 5 bases and the V segment lost 6 bases, leaving 7 bases of the junction unmatched. CDR1 and CDR2 (germline): SGHRS, YFSETQ. This CDR3 region has 14 residues. CDR3 loop: CASKSQGPNEKLFF. In nucleotides, the CDR3 is TGCGCCAGCAAATCACAGGGGCCGAATGAAAAACTGTTTTTT.

The chain recombines TRBV18 with TRBJ2-3; D is ambiguous. The CDR3 spans 16 residues. The ends were cut back, 2 bases at V and 0 bases at J, with 12 bases in the middle. The germline gives CDR1 KGHSH, CDR2 LQKENI. The DNA of the CDR3 is TGTGCCAGCTCACCAACCAGGCAGCCTAGCACAGATACGCAGTATTTT. Amino acids: CASSPTRQPSTDTQYF.

The CDR3 spells CAISSGGPSGNTIYF. The CDR3 DNA reads as TGTGCCATCTCTTCCGGGGGGCCTAGTGGAAACACCATATATTTT. The chain couples TRBV13 to TRBJ1-3, with a tentative D call TRBD1 (6 bases). V lost 10 bases, J lost 3 bases, and 19 bases lay in between. The CDR3 is made up of 15 amino acids. Germline CDR1 and CDR2: PRHDT and FYEKMQ (reference sequence).

The V gene is TRBV9, the J gene TRBJ1-5; 7 bases match TRBD1. J lost 3 bases, V lost 4 bases, and 4 bases had no gene match. CDR1 and CDR2 from the germline V gene are SGDLS and YYNGEE. CDR3 size: 14 residues. DNA of the CDR3: TGTGCCAGCAGCCCGACAGGGTTCAATCAGCCCCAGCATTTT. This gives the protein CASSPTGFNQPQHF.

V usage is TRBV30 and J usage is TRBJ2-5, with a weak D call TRBD1 (6 bases). The CDR3 is 12 amino acids. The germline CDR1 and CDR2 sequences are GTSNPN and SVGIG (reference sequence). V was shortened by 0 bases and J by 4 bases, with 6 bases between the two germline ends. The CDR3 loop is CAWSVQGETQYF. The CDR3 region has the DNA TGTGCCTGGAGTGTACAGGGAGAGACCCAGTACTTC.

V gene TRBV19 combines with J gene TRBJ1-1; D not resolved. The length of the CDR3 is 15 residues. Germline loops: CDR1 LNHDA, CDR2 SQIVND (reference sequence). Trimming removed 8 bases from V and 1 base from J, with 17 bases in between. The CDR3 sequence: CASFAFGAGNTEAFF. CDR3 DNA: TGTGCCAGTTTTGCCTTTGGCGCGGGGAACACTGAAGCTTTCTTT. The entire variable domain, with the rest obtained from reference TRBV19 and TRBJ1-1, is as follows: DGGITQSPKYLFRKEGQNVTLSCEQNLNHDAMYWYRQDPGQGLRLIYYSQIVNDFQKGDIAEGYSVSREKKESFPLTVTSAQKNPTAFYLCASFAFGAGNTEAFFGQGTRLTVV.

The rearrangement joins TRBV18 to TRBJ1-1, with TRBD1 matching 11 bases. The CDR3 totals 15 residues. V dropped 5 bases and J dropped 6; count of bases not matched to a gene: 8. CDR1 is KGHSH and CDR2 is LQKENI in the germline V gene. The CDR3 loop is CASSWTQGQGAEAFF. The CDR3 region has the DNA TGTGCCAGCTCATGGACCCAGGGACAGGGGGCTGAAGCTTTCTTT.

This clone has a single count. The chain uses TRBV4-3 and TRBJ2-2; D remains ambiguous. Germline V gene data show CDR1 as LGHNA and CDR2 as YSLEER. The CDR3 covers 12 residues. V was clipped by 5 bases and J by 6 bases, with 7 bases between them. The CDR3, as DNA: TGCGCCAGCAGCTCGGTGGCCGGGGAGCTGTTTTTT. Encoded protein: CASSSVAGELFF.

V gene TRBV7-8 combines with J gene TRBJ2-2; D gene ambiguous. V gave up 3 bases and J gave up 4 bases, with 6 bases separating them. The germline CDR1 and CDR2 sequences are SGHVS and FQNEAQ. The CDR3 is made up of 13 amino acids. The CDR3 DNA sequence: TGTGCCAGCAGCTTCGACACCACCGGGGAGCTGTTTTTT. The encoded protein is CASSFDTTGELFF. The whole variable domain, remainder taken from reference TRBV7-8 and TRBJ2-2, is GAGVSQSPRYKVAKRGQDVALRCDPISGHVSLFWYQQALGQGPEFLTYFQNEAQLDKSGLPSDRFFAERPEGSVSTLKIQRTQQEDSAVYLCASSFDTTGELFFGEGSRLTVL.

This clone was found once. The chain has TRBV27 and TRBJ2-7, with 14 bases fitting TRBD2. CDR1 and CDR2 from the germline V gene are MNHEY and SMNVEV (reference sequence). The CDR3 has 15 residues. V lost 6 bases to trimming and J lost 4 bases; unmatched junction nucleotides: 5. CDR3 region: CASRRGTSGSYEQYF. The CDR3 DNA is TGTGCCAGCAGGCGGGGGACTAGCGGGAGTTACGAGCAGTACTTC.

The gene calls are TRBV19 and TRBJ1-5; 7 positions match TRBD1. Per the germline V gene, CDR1 is LNHDA and CDR2 is SQIVND (reference sequence). With V trimmed by 6 bases and J by 9 bases, 5 bases remained unmatched. CDR3 length: 12 residues. This CDR3 is CASRKGASPQHF. CDR3 DNA sequence: TGTGCCAGTAGGAAGGGGGCATCGCCCCAGCATTTT.

This clone was counted only a few times. This rearrangement joins TRBV2 to TRBJ1-1, with TRBD1 matching over 7 bases. This CDR3 is built from 14 residues. Germline CDR1 is SNHLY and CDR2 is FYNNEI. With 6 bases clipped from V and 4 bases from J, the junction kept 8 bases outside the gene matches. The CDR3 spells CASSVQGFSTEAFF. In nucleotides, the CDR3 is TGTGCCAGCAGCGTACAGGGGTTCAGCACTGAAGCTTTCTTT.

The chain uses TRBV4-3 and TRBJ2-7; D unresolved. Trimming cost V 4 bases and J 0 bases, with 10 bases left between them. The CDR3 is made up of 14 amino acids. CDR1 and CDR2 (germline): LGHNA, YSLEER. The CDR3 region is CASSRSQASYEQYF. CDR3 coding DNA: TGCGCCAGCAGCCGAAGTCAGGCCTCCTACGAGCAGTACTTC.

The V and J genes are TRBV9 and TRBJ1-2, with 10 positions matching TRBD1. The V gene end was trimmed by 4 bases and the J gene end by 7 bases; junction bases not matched to a gene: 7. CDR3 length: 14 residues. CDR1 is SGDLS and CDR2 is YYNGEE in the germline V gene. For the CDR3, the DNA is TGTGCCAGCAGCTCCGGGACAGGGGACGGTGGCTACACCTTC. Protein product: CASSSGTGDGGYTF. The complete variable domain, with remaining parts taken from reference TRBV9 and TRBJ1-2, reads DSGVTQTPKHLITATGQRVTLRCSPRSGDLSVYWYQQSLDQGLQFLIQYYNGEERAKGNILERFSAQQFPDLHSELNLSSLELGDSALYFCASSSGTGDGGYTFGSGTRLTVV.

The chain is built from TRBV7-8 and TRBJ1-2, with D possibly TRBD1 on 6 matching bases. The V and J ends lost 1 base and 3 bases respectively, with 12 bases between them. CDR3 length: 15 residues. The germline V gene has CDR1 SGHVS and CDR2 FQNEAQ. CDR3 nucleotide sequence: TGTGCCAGCAGCTTAGTCTGGGGGGGCGACTATGGCTACACCTTC. Translating gives CASSLVWGGDYGYTF.

The CDR3 DNA reads TGTGCCAGCAGCTTGATGTTAGCGGAAGAGACCCAGTACTTC. This codes for CASSLMLAEETQYF. J is TRBJ2-5 and V is TRBV13; weak D call: TRBD2 (6 bases). Germline loops: CDR1 PRHDT, CDR2 FYEKMQ (reference sequence). Trimming took off 3 bases at V and 3 bases at J, with 11 bases between the two ends. The CDR3 totals 14 residues.

The chain carries TRBV12-1 and TRBJ1-2; TRBD1 is the table's D call and was not checked against the DNA. TRBV12-1 is classified as a pseudogene. The CDR3 has 14 amino acids. CDR3 DNA: TGTGCCAGCAGCTTAGGACAGGGCTGCTATGGCTACACCTTC. As protein: CASSLGQGCYGYTF.

This clone showed up just once. The rearrangement joins TRBV18 to TRBJ1-1; a possible D gene is TRBD1 (5 bases). Per germline, CDR1 KGHSH and CDR2 LQKENI. V was pared by 2 bases and J by 1 base, with 17 bases between. The CDR3 is 17 residues long. DNA of the CDR3: TGTGCCAGCTCACCATTGGAGGGGACTATCTCGAACACTGAAGCTTTCTTT. As protein: CASSPLEGTISNTEAFF.

The chain uses TRBV5-6 and TRBJ2-7; TRBD2 aligns across 11 bases. The CDR3 consists of 14 residues. Unmatched junction bases numbered 3, after V lost 0 bases and J lost 7 bases. Germline CDR1 SGHDT, CDR2 YYEEEE. CDR3 DNA sequence: TGTGCCAGCAGCTTGGTTAGCGGGAGGGGTGAGCAGTACTTC. Translation: CASSLVSGRGEQYF.